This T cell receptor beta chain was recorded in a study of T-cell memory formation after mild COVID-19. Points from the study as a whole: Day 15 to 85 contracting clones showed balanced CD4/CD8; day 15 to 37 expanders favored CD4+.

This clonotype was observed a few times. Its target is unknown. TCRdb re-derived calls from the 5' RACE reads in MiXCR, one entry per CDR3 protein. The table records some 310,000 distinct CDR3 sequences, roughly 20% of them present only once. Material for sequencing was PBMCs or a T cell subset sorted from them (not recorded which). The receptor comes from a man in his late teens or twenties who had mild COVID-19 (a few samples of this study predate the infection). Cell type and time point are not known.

The CDR3 bases are TGTGCCAGCAGAAACATCAGGGGTGATCACCCCGAAGCTTTCTTT. Translating it yields CASRNIRGDHPEAFF. The chain recombines TRBV11-2 with TRBJ1-1; possibly TRBD1 for D (6 bases). The germline gives CDR1 SGHAT, CDR2 FQNNGV. V was cut by 6 bases and J by 8 bases, with 22 bases left in between. The CDR3 length is 15 residues.